The sequence of this T cell receptor (beta chain) was determined in a study of cytomegalovirus exposure and HLA in healthy donors. Turning to this clone: Its target is not known.

The PCR employed 60 Vbeta primers together with 13 Jbeta primers. Method: immunoSEQ multiplex PCR; TCRdb's copy keeps in-frame clones and lacks some. The sample lists fewer than 200,000 clones; roughly 79% were seen once. Germline loops: CDR1 SGHRS, CDR2 YFSETQ. Trimming pared 0 bases from V and 4 bases from J, leaving 10 bases between. There are 14 residues in the CDR3. Overall study results and limits: Information on immune exposure was restricted to one variable (CMV serostatus). With DRB1 most and HLA-C fewest, TCR association rates differed between HLA loci in a later analysis. Later analysis identified a missense DCLRE1C variant that was linked to TCR beta V- and J-gene trimming.

The sample comprised PBMCs. This TCR came from a woman aged 45-60 years in good health and CMV-seropositive. V gene TRBV5-1 combines with J gene TRBJ1-1; tentatively, D is TRBD1 (5 bases). CDR3 sequence (DNA): TGCGCCAGCAGCTTGGAGTCCAGGGCCACTGAAGCTTTCTTT. Amino acids: CASSLESRATEAFF.